This T cell receptor beta chain derives from a study of cytomegalovirus exposure and HLA in healthy donors. Study-wide findings and caveats: In a later analysis, TCR beta V- and J-gene trimming was associated with a missense DCLRE1C variant.

With regard to this clone: Its antigen is unknown. Its ends do not fully match the called genes, so a read error is possible. Other DNA variants within this sample encode the same CDR3.

This CDR3 is 15 amino acids long. Germline V gene data show CDR1 as SGHKS and CDR2 as YYEKEE (reference sequence). A multiplex PCR was run with 60 Vbeta primers and 13 Jbeta primers. The repertoire was sequenced with immunoSEQ multiplex PCR; TCRdb's copy has only in-frame clones and lacks some. This sample has some 67,000 clones, with 80% to 90% found just once. What was sequenced was PBMCs. The source of this sequence is a woman in her 30s in good health and CMV-seropositive. This chain uses TRBV5-5 with TRBJ2-2; a possible D gene is TRBD2 (5 bases). Here the CDR3 DNA reads TGCGCCAGCAGCTCAGCGGAGACGAACACCGGGGAGCTGTTTTTT. Translation: CASSSAETNTGELFF.